Following are 32 T cell receptor beta chains from one sample sequenced in a study of cytomegalovirus exposure and HLA in healthy donors. Clones were read by immunoSEQ multiplex PCR, and TCRdb kept only the in-frame ones, dropping some. The data show about 400,000 clones, around 86% seen once. Sequencing was performed on PBMCs. Receptors were obtained from a woman in her late teens or twenties in good health and CMV-seronegative.

The chain carries TRBV5-1 and TRBJ2-3, with 12 bases identical to TRBD2. Trimming cost V 0 bases and J 0 bases; bases outside gene matches: 2. The CDR3 is made up of 17 amino acids. Germline loops: CDR1 SGHRS, CDR2 YFSETQ. The CDR3 spells CASSLGLAGESTDTQYF. CDR3 DNA sequence: TGCGCCAGCAGCTTGGGACTAGCGGGAGAGAGCACAGATACGCAGTATTTT.

This chain uses TRBV27 with TRBJ2-7, with 12 bases that match TRBD2. The CDR3 is made up of 14 amino acids. CDR1 is MNHEY, CDR2 SMNVEV, per germline (reference sequence). The junction had 3 bases not matched to a gene; V was cut back by 6 bases and J by 3 bases. CDR3 DNA: TGTGCCAGCAGGCTAGCGGGAGGGGTCTACGAGCAGTACTTC. Amino acids: CASRLAGGVYEQYF.

The V gene is TRBV5-6, the J gene TRBJ2-3; TRBD2 agrees at 11 bases. V shed 4 bases and J 6 bases; nucleotides not matched to a gene: 10. Germline values: CDR1 SGHDT, CDR2 YYEEEE. This CDR3 is 16 amino acids long. DNA of the CDR3: TGTGCCAGCAGCGCCTCGACTAGCGGGGTGCTGGATACGCAGTATTTT. Its protein product is CASSASTSGVLDTQYF.

This clone has a single count. CDR3 in DNA: TGTGCCAGCAGTTCTAACCCGGGACAGCTTTCTGGGGCCAACGTCCTGACTTTC. Its protein product is CASSSNPGQLSGANVLTF. The chain joins TRBV28 to TRBJ2-6; the match to TRBD1 covers 7 bases. CDR1 and CDR2 (germline): MDHEN, SYDVKM. J lost 1 base, V lost 4 bases, and 10 bases had no gene match. CDR3 length equals 18 residues.

In nucleotides, the CDR3 is TGTGCCAGCAGTTTTAGAAAGACAGCCTACGAGCAGTACTTC. The encoded protein is CASSFRKTAYEQYF. J is TRBJ2-7 and V is TRBV27; D may be TRBD1 (5 bases). There are 14 residues in the CDR3. The germline V gene has CDR1 MNHEY and CDR2 SMNVEV (reference sequence). V shed 3 bases and J shed 2 bases, with 11 bases lying between them.

V is TRBV27 and J is TRBJ2-4; TRBD2 is a possible D gene (6 bases). The CDR3 is made up of 15 amino acids. From germline, CDR1 is MNHEY and CDR2 SMNVEV (reference sequence). V was shortened by 2 bases and J by 1 base, with 9 bases between the two germline ends. The CDR3 DNA sequence: TGTGCCAGCAGTTTAGGGGGGATCGCCAAAAACATTCAGTACTTC. Amino acid sequence: CASSLGGIAKNIQYF.

This chain uses TRBV6-1 with TRBJ2-1; maybe TRBD2 (5 bases). V was clipped by 0 bases and J by 4 bases, with 7 bases between them. This CDR3 spans 14 amino acids. Germline CDR1 MNHNS, CDR2 SASEGT. The CDR3 DNA reads TGTGCCAGCAGTGAAGCGGGGAGATACAATGAGCAGTTCTTC. Translation: CASSEAGRYNEQFF.

Concerning this clone: Different DNA sequences within this sample yield the same CDR3. The chain links TRBV2 to TRBJ1-5; TRBD1 might be the D (5 bases). Germline values: CDR1 SNHLY, CDR2 FYNNEI. The CDR3 is 13 residues long. V lost 4 bases to trimming and J lost 5 bases, with 9 bases between them. CDR3 sequence: CASSVSRDQPQHF. CDR3 DNA: TGTGCCAGCAGTGTTTCCAGGGATCAGCCCCAGCATTTT.

The count of this clone is one. The V and J genes are TRBV9 and TRBJ2-2; 10 nucleotides match TRBD1. The germline V gene has CDR1 SGDLS and CDR2 YYNGEE. The V and J ends lost 0 bases and 7 bases, in that order; junction bases with no gene match: 9. CDR3 length equals 17 residues. This chain's CDR3 is CASSVAGDRGFGGELFF. The CDR3 nucleotides are TGTGCCAGCAGCGTAGCGGGGGACAGGGGTTTTGGCGGGGAGCTGTTTTTT.

The chain employs TRBV7-9 and TRBJ1-2; unclear D gene. The CDR3 loop spans 12 amino acids. The germline CDR1 and CDR2 sequences are SEHNR and FQNEAQ (reference sequence). V was pared by 5 bases and J by 4 bases, with 8 bases between. The CDR3 protein is CASSPQRYGYTF. Written as DNA, the CDR3 is TGTGCCAGCAGCCCGCAGCGCTATGGCTACACCTTC.

The chain recombines TRBV2 with TRBJ1-2; 11 bases match TRBD1. V lost 3 bases to trimming and J lost 2 bases; unmatched junction nucleotides: 2. This CDR3 region has 15 residues. Per the germline V gene, CDR1 is SNHLY and CDR2 is FYNNEI. The CDR3 region has the DNA TGTGCCAGCAGTGAGGGGACAGGGGGGAACTATGGCTACACCTTC. Amino acid sequence: CASSEGTGGNYGYTF.

The chain joins TRBV10-3 to TRBJ1-1; 11 bases agree with TRBD1. In germline, CDR1 is ENHRY, CDR2 SYGVKD. With V trimmed by 6 bases and J by 0 bases, 6 bases remained unmatched. The CDR3 totals 16 residues. The CDR3 protein is CAIRGRTGGVNTEAFF. DNA for the CDR3: TGTGCCATCAGGGGTCGGACAGGGGGCGTGAACACTGAAGCTTTCTTT.

This sequence joins TRBV5-8 and TRBJ1-5; no reliable D call. CDR3 length: 17 residues. Trimming took 3 bases from V and 5 from J, leaving 21 bases between them. In germline, CDR1 is SGHTS, CDR2 YDEGEE. The CDR3 DNA reads TGTGCCAGCAGCTGGCTGACGGGGATGGGTTTACATCAGCCCCAGCATTTT. It codes for CASSWLTGMGLHQPQHF.

This chain joins TRBV30 and TRBJ2-1; tentatively, D is TRBD2 (6 bases). The V gene's germline CDR1 is GTSNPN and CDR2 SVGIG (reference sequence). Trimming left V 4 bases short and J 4 bases short, with 14 bases between. The CDR3 runs 14 residues. DNA of the CDR3: TGTGCCTGGAATCTTGGCGGGGCGTACAATGAGCAGTTCTTC. The encoded protein is CAWNLGGAYNEQFF.

This chain links TRBV23-1 with TRBJ2-7; 8 bases map to TRBD1. TRBV23-1 falls under the ORF class, with uncertain function. J gave up 4 bases and V 9 bases, and 23 bases lay outside the gene matches. The CDR3 covers 18 residues. The CDR3 sequence: CARKGPRTQGEIKYEQYF. In nucleotides, the CDR3 is TGCGCCAGGAAGGGGCCCCGAACACAGGGGGAGATAAAGTACGAGCAGTACTTC.

This rearrangement joins TRBV27 to TRBJ1-5, with unresolved D. CDR3 length equals 15 residues. Trimming shortened V by 0 bases and J by 0 bases, and 6 bases separated the two germline ends. Germline V lookup: CDR1 MNHEY, CDR2 SMNVEV (reference sequence). CDR3 DNA: TGTGCCAGCAGTTTATCCCAGTATAGCAATCAGCCCCAGCATTTT. This codes for CASSLSQYSNQPQHF.

Of note for this clone: Other nucleotide sequences from this sample produce the same CDR3. This rearrangement joins TRBV28 to TRBJ2-7, with a tentative D call TRBD2 (5 bases). Germline-derived CDR1 and CDR2 are MDHEN and SYDVKM. Trimming removed 5 bases at V and 4 bases at J, with 9 bases between. The CDR3 sequence is 12 residues long. The CDR3 DNA follows: TGTGCCAGCAGTCGAAGAGGGTACGAGCAGTACTTC. It translates to CASSRRGYEQYF.

V and J are TRBV18 and TRBJ1-4; D gene uncertain. CDR3 length equals 13 residues. The germline V gene encodes CDR1 KGHSH and CDR2 LQKENI. Trimming stripped 2 bases from V and 7 bases from J, with 8 bases between. DNA of the CDR3: TGTGCCAGCTCACCAAGGCGGGGTGAAAAACTGTTTTTT. Translating it yields CASSPRRGEKLFF.

V gene TRBV30 combines with J gene TRBJ2-2; 7 bases match TRBD1. The CDR3 runs 15 residues. Germline V gene data show CDR1 as GTSNPN and CDR2 as SVGIG (reference sequence). J lost 5 bases, V lost 3 bases, and 9 bases had no gene match. The CDR3 sequence is CAWRVSTGVTGELFF. The CDR3 coding sequence is TGTGCCTGGAGAGTCAGTACAGGGGTGACCGGGGAGCTGTTTTTT.

The J gene is TRBJ2-1, the V gene TRBV28; the D gene is possibly TRBD1 (5 bases). The germline gives CDR1 MDHEN, CDR2 SYDVKM. CDR3 length: 14 amino acids. With 3 bases removed from V and 7 bases from J, the gap between germline ends came to 13 bases. CDR3 residues: CASSFARVGNEQFF. CDR3 DNA: TGTGCCAGCAGTTTCGCCAGGGTGGGGAATGAGCAGTTCTTC.

V is TRBV18 and J is TRBJ2-5, with 7 bases fitting TRBD2. The V segment lost 1 base and the J segment 5 bases; nucleotides outside the gene matches: 4. This CDR3 is built from 14 residues. Germline V gene lookup returns CDR1 KGHSH and CDR2 LQKENI. CDR3 sequence (DNA): TGTGCCAGCTCACCACAGGGAGGGAGGGAGACCCAGTACTTC. It codes for CASSPQGGRETQYF.

This clone was picked up one time. The V and J genes are TRBV19 and TRBJ1-5, with D possibly being TRBD1 (5 bases). V lost 9 bases and J 0 bases, leaving 15 bases between the germline ends. Germline V gives CDR1 LNHDA, CDR2 SQIVND (reference sequence). This CDR3 spans 15 amino acids. CDR3 residues: CASSTEGYSNQPQHF. For the CDR3, the DNA is TGTGCCAGCTCGACAGAAGGATATAGCAATCAGCCCCAGCATTTT.

The rearrangement joins TRBV27 to TRBJ2-1, with 10 positions matching TRBD2. CDR3 size: 13 residues. Germline V gene data show CDR1 as MNHEY and CDR2 as SMNVEV (reference sequence). Germline trimming cut 7 bases from V and 7 bases from J; bases unmatched to any gene: 4. The CDR3 sequence: CASTSGRVNEQFF. As DNA, the CDR3 is TGTGCCAGCACTAGCGGGAGAGTAAATGAGCAGTTCTTC.

V gene TRBV27 combines with J gene TRBJ2-2; 7 bases fit TRBD2. The germline V gene has CDR1 MNHEY and CDR2 SMNVEV (reference sequence). The CDR3 spans 19 residues. J gave up 4 bases and V 1 base, and 15 bases lay outside the gene matches. CDR3 sequence: CASSLWSAPGLVGTGELFF. The CDR3 nucleotides read TGTGCCAGCAGTTTATGGTCAGCACCCGGACTAGTCGGCACCGGGGAGCTGTTTTTT.

This chain links TRBV30 with TRBJ2-1, with 10 bases that match TRBD1. The germline gives CDR1 GTSNPN, CDR2 SVGIG (reference sequence). CDR3 length: 15 residues. The junction had 1 base not matched to a gene; V was cut back by 2 bases and J by 0 bases. The CDR3 spells CAWSWTGGSYNEQFF. The DNA for the CDR3 is TGTGCCTGGAGTTGGACAGGGGGCTCCTACAATGAGCAGTTCTTC.

This rearrangement joins TRBV28 to TRBJ2-1; TRBD2 aligns across 9 bases. Germline values: CDR1 MDHEN, CDR2 SYDVKM. The CDR3 contains 16 residues. V shed 6 bases and J 9 bases; nucleotides not matched to a gene: 15. CDR3 sequence reads: CASRSPPGSGSGEQFF. The CDR3 region has the DNA TGTGCCAGCAGATCGCCTCCGGGTAGCGGGAGCGGTGAGCAGTTCTTC.

The rearrangement uses TRBV28 and TRBJ1-2; TRBD1 aligns across 11 bases. Unmatched junction bases numbered 8, after V lost 7 bases and J lost 7 bases. The CDR3 contains 14 residues. CDR1 MDHEN and CDR2 SYDVKM come from the germline V gene. CDR3 DNA: TGTGCCAGCACTTGGGACAGGGGGTCAGGTGGCTACACCTTC. Translating it yields CASTWDRGSGGYTF.

This clone was counted once. The gene calls are TRBV19 and TRBJ1-1; 7 nucleotides line up with TRBD1. CDR3 length equals 14 residues. From germline, CDR1 is LNHDA and CDR2 SQIVND (reference sequence). V lost 5 bases, J lost 6 bases, and 9 bases stayed unmatched. CDR3 coding DNA: TGTGCCAGTAGTTCCCGGGACAGTCATGCTGAAGCTTTCTTT. Translated: CASSSRDSHAEAFF.

This chain links TRBV7-8 with TRBJ2-7; D perhaps matches TRBD2 (5 bases). This CDR3 has 15 residues. V was trimmed by 3 bases and J by 4 bases, leaving 16 bases between them. From germline, CDR1 is SGHVS and CDR2 FQNEAQ. In DNA, the CDR3 is TGTGCCAGCAGCTTCGAGGGAGTGGGAGAGTACGAGCAGTACTTC. It yields the protein CASSFEGVGEYEQYF. The full variable domain, with the rest looked up from reference TRBV7-8 and TRBJ2-7, is GAGVSQSPRYKVAKRGQDVALRCDPISGHVSLFWYQQALGQGPEFLTYFQNEAQLDKSGLPSDRFFAERPEGSVSTLKIQRTQQEDSAVYLCASSFEGVGEYEQYFGPGTRLTVT.

The chain recombines TRBV18 with TRBJ2-3; 7 nucleotides align to TRBD2. CDR3 length: 15 amino acids. Per the germline V gene, CDR1 is KGHSH and CDR2 is LQKENI. The junction had 4 bases not matched to a gene; V was cut back by 3 bases and J by 1 base. CDR3 DNA sequence: TGTGCCAGCTCACCGACTAGCAGCCGCACAGATACGCAGTATTTT. Amino acids: CASSPTSSRTDTQYF.

The chain recombines TRBV7-2 with TRBJ1-2; weak D call: TRBD1 (5 bases). Per germline, CDR1 SGHTA and CDR2 FQGNSA. The CDR3 is 13 residues long. Trimming stripped 6 bases from V and 8 bases from J, with 16 bases between. CDR3 in amino acids: CASSGGTSWGYTF. The CDR3 DNA follows: TGTGCCAGCAGTGGGGGGACCTCCTGGGGCTACACCTTC.

The rearrangement uses TRBV6-1 and TRBJ2-3; possible D gene TRBD1, 6 bases. This CDR3 spans 15 amino acids. Trimming took off 7 bases at V and 2 bases at J, with 16 bases between the two ends. Germline assignment: CDR1 MNHNS and CDR2 SASEGT. CDR3 loop: CASTRGSPTTDTQYF. CDR3 sequence (DNA): TGTGCCAGCACGAGGGGGAGCCCAACCACAGATACGCAGTATTTT.